These 5 T cell receptor beta chains share one sample of origin, sequenced in a study of T cell responses to AZD1222 COVID-19 vaccine. Clones were read by immunoSEQ multiplex PCR, and TCRdb kept only the in-frame ones, dropping some. This table holds some 96,000 clones, approximately 90% found once. The material sequenced was peripheral blood, taken on day 0 of AZD1222 vaccination. Receptor source: an adult in good health.

The chain carries TRBV2 and TRBJ1-5; 10 positions agree with TRBD1. V lost 10 bases and J lost 7; bases outside the gene matches: 10. Germline CDR1 and CDR2: SNHLY and FYNNEI. The CDR3 length is 14 residues. The CDR3 region has the DNA TGTGCCACCAAAAAAGGGACAGGGGACCAGCCCCAGCATTTT. This translates into CATKKGTGDQPQHF.

This chain uses TRBV19 with TRBJ1-5; D gene ambiguous. CDR3 length: 13 amino acids. Per germline, CDR1 LNHDA and CDR2 SQIVND (reference sequence). V was pared by 0 bases and J by 5 bases, with 5 bases between. The CDR3 sequence is CASSIDYDQPQHF. The DNA for the CDR3 is TGTGCCAGTAGTATAGATTACGATCAGCCCCAGCATTTT.

The V and J genes are TRBV16 and TRBJ1-6, with 8 bases lining up with TRBD1. The CDR3 is made up of 16 amino acids. Per germline, CDR1 KGHSY and CDR2 FQNENV. The junction had 12 bases not matched to a gene; V was cut back by 4 bases and J by 10 bases. DNA for the CDR3: TGTGCCAGCAGCCTCCAAAGGGCAGGGGGCCGGTCACCCCTCCACTTT. Translation: CASSLQRAGGRSPLHF.

This chain uses TRBV6-4 with TRBJ1-2; 10 bases are a match to TRBD1. The CDR3 contains 14 residues. Trimming removed 7 bases from V and 7 bases from J; junction bases left unmatched: 9. Germline-derived CDR1 and CDR2 are MRHNA and SNTAGT. CDR3 loop: CASTRTGGESGYTF. The CDR3 nucleotides read TGTGCCAGCACCCGGACAGGGGGTGAGAGTGGCTACACCTTC.

This clone was seen a single time. This chain joins TRBV27 and TRBJ2-7; 9 bases fit TRBD1. The CDR3 spans 13 residues. Germline CDR1 MNHEY, CDR2 SMNVEV (reference sequence). V dropped 5 bases and J dropped 4; count of bases not matched to a gene: 3. CDR3 residues: CASSLDRGYEQYF. Written as DNA, the CDR3 is TGTGCCAGCAGTCTCGACAGGGGGTACGAGCAGTACTTC.